This T cell receptor (beta chain) was documented in a study of blood T cell repertoires in COVID-19. Turning to the study itself: T cells, B-cell-depleted T cells, or PBMCs supplied cDNA or gDNA.

Authors' analysis steps: Amplification from reference gene primers served as the basis for estimated nucleated cell counts. The data were produced by immunoSEQ multiplex PCR, yet TCRdb's version contains in-frame clones alone and is incomplete. From that table come the V and J calls and clone size; the DNA was used to work out D and trimming. Of fewer than 30,000 clones detected, 80% to 90% appear once; the ten largest clones hold more than 25%. The clonotype originates from a woman older than 75 with COVID-19, enrolled during active disease. Sequenced input: peripheral blood.

The CDR3 nucleotides read TGCGCCAGCAGCCCACCTAGGACAGGGCATGAAGCTTTCTTT. Translation: CASSPPRTGHEAFF. The rearrangement uses TRBV5-1 and TRBJ1-1; 8 bases line up with TRBD1. V was clipped by 4 bases and J by 7 bases; unmatched bases: 9. Germline V gives CDR1 SGHRS, CDR2 YFSETQ. There are 14 residues in the CDR3.